A few counts support the clone carrying this TCR beta chain. This sample was taken from a study of T-cell reconstitution after alpha-beta-depleted transplantation in children. The germline V gene encodes CDR1 DFQATT and CDR2 SNEGSKA (reference sequence). Trimming took off 5 bases at V and 9 bases at J, with 20 bases between the two ends. This CDR3 has 15 residues. Construction of the TCRbeta library involved unique molecular identifiers. TCRdb independently ran MiXCR on the PCR reads; one entry per CDR3 protein. Altogether approximately 350,000 distinct CDR3 sequences are present, 10% to 13% being singletons, with the ten largest covering 2% to 2.5%.

The sample consisted of PBMCs from the stem cell graft donor, taken from the stem cell graft. The TCR comes from a human donor who donated a stem cell graft to a child with acute lymphoblastic leukemia. The chain has TRBV20-1 and TRBJ1-6; D uncertain. As DNA, the CDR3 is TGCAGTGCTTCCTACGGGCCCCCTAGCACTTCACCCCTCCACTTT. Translation: CSASYGPPSTSPLHF.